This TCR beta chain derives from a study of early T cells in non-severe SARS-CoV-2 infection. Points from the study as a whole: Missing private and CD4 specificities, VDJdb matching favored anti-spike CD8 responses.

Germline V CDR1 and CDR2: SEHNR, FQNEAQ (reference sequence). The CDR3 is 15 amino acids. In the case of this clonotype: The target antigen is unknown. A much larger clone is a single base away; this may be a read error.

Unique molecular identifiers were attached to individual cDNA molecules. TCRdb reprocessed the 5' RACE reads via MiXCR and lists one record per CDR3 protein. Of approximately 50,000 distinct CDR3 sequences listed, approximately 12% are singletons. The rearrangement joins TRBV7-9 to TRBJ1-1; D not resolved. The receptor comes from an adult who was a healthcare worker with PCR-confirmed SARS-CoV-2 infection or an uninfected control (not recorded which). Material: whole blood. The CDR3 loop reads CVSSLVPEESTEAFF. The CDR3 nucleotides are TGTGTCAGCAGCTTAGTCCCCGAGGAGTCAACTGAAGCTTTCTTT.